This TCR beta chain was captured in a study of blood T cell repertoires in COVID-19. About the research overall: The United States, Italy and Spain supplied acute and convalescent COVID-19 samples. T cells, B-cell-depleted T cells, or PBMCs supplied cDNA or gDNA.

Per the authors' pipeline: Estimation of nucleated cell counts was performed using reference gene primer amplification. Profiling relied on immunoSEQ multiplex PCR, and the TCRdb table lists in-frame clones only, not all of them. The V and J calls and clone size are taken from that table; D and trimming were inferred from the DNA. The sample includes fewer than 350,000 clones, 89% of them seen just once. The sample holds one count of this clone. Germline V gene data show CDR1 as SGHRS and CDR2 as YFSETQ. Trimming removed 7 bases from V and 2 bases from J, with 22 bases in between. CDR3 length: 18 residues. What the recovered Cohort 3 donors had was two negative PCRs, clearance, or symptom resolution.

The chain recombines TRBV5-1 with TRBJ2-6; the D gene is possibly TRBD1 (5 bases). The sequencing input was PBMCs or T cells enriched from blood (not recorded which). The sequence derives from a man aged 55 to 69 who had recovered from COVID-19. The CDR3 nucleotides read TGCGCCAGCTACGTCGGTAGGGGAACGGAAGCTGGGGCCAACGTCCTGACTTTC. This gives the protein CASYVGRGTEAGANVLTF.